Listed below are T cell receptor beta chains from one sample, sequenced in a study of cytomegalovirus exposure and HLA in healthy donors. Generated by immunoSEQ multiplex PCR, the TCRdb table keeps only in-frame clones and is missing some. The sample includes 130,000 to 150,000 clones, approximately 87% of them seen just once. The sequencing sample was made of PBMCs. The receptors derive from a man aged 18 to 30 in good health and CMV-seronegative. Each CDR3 is given with its conserved first and last residue. Fields, in order: CDR3 length, clone size, J gene, V gene, D gene, CDR3 protein, CDR3 DNA. D genes are given only for firm matches. Some rows mark clone size as missing; the rest say once, few, many or name a class of expanded clone.

CDR3 length: 15; clone size: -; J gene: TRBJ2-5; V gene: TRBV23-1; D gene: TRBD2; CDR3 protein: CASSLSGEGRETQYF; CDR3 DNA: TGCGCCAGCAGTCTGTCGGGGGAGGGCCGTGAGACCCAGTACTTC
CDR3 length: 15; clone size: -; J gene: TRBJ1-5; V gene: TRBV10-2; D gene: -; CDR3 protein: CASRDSQGQNQPQHF; CDR3 DNA: TGCGCCAGCAGAGACTCGCAGGGTCAGAATCAGCCCCAGCATTTT
CDR3 length: 15; clone size: -; J gene: TRBJ1-4; V gene: TRBV1; D gene: -; CDR3 protein: CTSRPQGSGDEKLFF; CDR3 DNA: TGCACCAGCAGGCCCCAGGGGAGCGGGGATGAAAAACTGTTTTTT
CDR3 length: 12; clone size: -; J gene: TRBJ1-2; V gene: TRBV9; D gene: -; CDR3 protein: CASSVPDMSYTF; CDR3 DNA: TGTGCCAGCAGCGTACCTGACATGAGCTACACCTTC
CDR3 length: 16; clone size: -; J gene: TRBJ2-7; V gene: TRBV15; D gene: TRBD1; CDR3 protein: CATSRGWWTGAYEQYF; CDR3 DNA: TGTGCCACCAGCAGAGGGTGGTGGACAGGGGCCTACGAGCAGTACTTC
CDR3 length: 14; clone size: -; J gene: TRBJ1-1; V gene: TRBV5-1; D gene: TRBD1; CDR3 protein: CASSWTGGSSEAFF; CDR3 DNA: TGCGCCAGCAGCTGGACAGGGGGCAGCTCTGAAGCTTTCTTT
CDR3 length: 13; clone size: few; J gene: TRBJ2-5; V gene: TRBV7-2; D gene: TRBD1; CDR3 protein: CASRRTGQETQYF; CDR3 DNA: TGTGCCAGCCGAAGGACAGGCCAAGAGACCCAGTACTTC
CDR3 length: 15; clone size: -; J gene: TRBJ2-1; V gene: TRBV28; D gene: TRBD2; CDR3 protein: CASTSGGRRLGEQFF; CDR3 DNA: TGTGCCAGCACCTCGGGCGGGAGGAGGTTGGGTGAGCAGTTCTTC
CDR3 length: 11; clone size: -; J gene: TRBJ1-5; V gene: TRBV6-5; D gene: -; CDR3 protein: CASGGNQPQHF; CDR3 DNA: TGTGCCAGCGGGGGGAATCAGCCCCAGCATTTT
CDR3 length: 16; clone size: -; J gene: TRBJ1-1; V gene: TRBV5-1; D gene: -; CDR3 protein: CASSNFGRSGGTEAFF; CDR3 DNA: TGCGCCAGCAGCAACTTTGGACGGTCGGGGGGCACTGAAGCTTTCTTT
CDR3 length: 13; clone size: -; J gene: TRBJ1-5; V gene: TRBV2; D gene: -; CDR3 protein: CASTGESNQPQHF; CDR3 DNA: TGTGCCAGCACAGGGGAGAGCAATCAGCCCCAGCATTTT
CDR3 length: 12; clone size: -; J gene: TRBJ1-2; V gene: TRBV6-5; D gene: TRBD1; CDR3 protein: CASTLRGQGYTF; CDR3 DNA: TGTGCCAGCACTTTAAGGGGACAGGGCTACACCTTC
CDR3 length: 15; clone size: -; J gene: TRBJ2-1; V gene: TRBV6-4; D gene: TRBD2; CDR3 protein: CASSGTSGGSNEQFF; CDR3 DNA: TGTGCCAGCAGCGGGACTAGCGGGGGCTCAAATGAGCAGTTCTTC
CDR3 length: 15; clone size: -; J gene: TRBJ2-3; V gene: TRBV6-5; D gene: TRBD1; CDR3 protein: CASSLSQRGPDTQYF; CDR3 DNA: TGTGCCAGCAGTCTTAGCCAGAGGGGGCCAGATACGCAGTATTTT
CDR3 length: 13; clone size: -; J gene: TRBJ1-6; V gene: TRBV10-3; D gene: -; CDR3 protein: CAIKGVGNSPLHF; CDR3 DNA: TGTGCCATCAAAGGGGTGGGGAATTCACCCCTCCACTTT
CDR3 length: 15; clone size: -; J gene: TRBJ1-2; V gene: TRBV2; D gene: TRBD1; CDR3 protein: CASSFGTGSIYGYTF; CDR3 DNA: TGTGCCAGCAGTTTCGGGACAGGGAGCATCTATGGCTACACCTTC
CDR3 length: 15; clone size: -; J gene: TRBJ2-2; V gene: TRBV27; D gene: TRBD2; CDR3 protein: CASSLRGGVPRELFF; CDR3 DNA: TGTGCCAGCAGTTTGCGGGGAGGGGTACCCAGGGAGCTGTTTTTT
CDR3 length: 14; clone size: -; J gene: TRBJ1-6; V gene: TRBV21-1; D gene: -; CDR3 protein: CASSTRQGLGPLHF; CDR3 DNA: TGTGCCAGCAGCACCCGACAGGGCCTTGGACCCCTCCACTTT
CDR3 length: 14; clone size: -; J gene: TRBJ1-4; V gene: TRBV2; D gene: -; CDR3 protein: CASRSDGGREKLFF; CDR3 DNA: TGTGCCAGCAGGTCGGACGGGGGGCGAGAAAAACTGTTTTTT
CDR3 length: 15; clone size: -; J gene: TRBJ1-2; V gene: TRBV7-8; D gene: -; CDR3 protein: CASSPYALTNYGYTF; CDR3 DNA: TGTGCCAGCAGCCCATATGCGCTCACTAACTATGGCTACACCTTC
CDR3 length: 17; clone size: -; J gene: TRBJ2-3; V gene: TRBV7-6; D gene: TRBD1; CDR3 protein: CASSSSPRDRGTDTQYF; CDR3 DNA: TGTGCCAGCAGCTCTTCTCCCCGGGACAGGGGCACAGATACGCAGTATTTT
CDR3 length: 17; clone size: -; J gene: TRBJ2-2; V gene: TRBV27; D gene: TRBD2; CDR3 protein: CASSPTRTSGNTGELFF; CDR3 DNA: TGTGCCAGCAGTCCCACCCGGACTAGCGGGAACACCGGGGAGCTGTTTTTT
CDR3 length: 14; clone size: -; J gene: TRBJ1-1; V gene: TRBV5-1; D gene: -; CDR3 protein: CASLESQGNTEAFF; CDR3 DNA: TGCGCCAGTTTAGAATCCCAGGGGAACACTGAAGCTTTCTTT
CDR3 length: 14; clone size: -; J gene: TRBJ1-2; V gene: TRBV5-1; D gene: TRBD1; CDR3 protein: CASSFLGGKRGYTF; CDR3 DNA: TGCGCCAGCAGCTTCCTAGGGGGCAAGAGAGGCTACACCTTC
CDR3 length: 16; clone size: -; J gene: TRBJ2-2; V gene: TRBV6-4; D gene: -; CDR3 protein: CASSGQPQGNTGELFF; CDR3 DNA: TGTGCCAGCAGTGGACAGCCCCAGGGAAACACCGGGGAGCTGTTTTTT
CDR3 length: 16; clone size: once; J gene: TRBJ2-7; V gene: TRBV9; D gene: -; CDR3 protein: CASSVGERGTLGEQYF; CDR3 DNA: TGTGCCAGCAGCGTAGGGGAGCGCGGGACCTTGGGCGAGCAGTACTTC
CDR3 length: 17; clone size: -; J gene: TRBJ2-5; V gene: TRBV25-1; D gene: -; CDR3 protein: CASSEGAFGVSQETQYF; CDR3 DNA: TGTGCCAGCAGTGAGGGAGCGTTCGGGGTTTCCCAAGAGACCCAGTACTTC
CDR3 length: 12; clone size: -; J gene: TRBJ1-2; V gene: TRBV28; D gene: -; CDR3 protein: CASLPGKGGYTF; CDR3 DNA: TGTGCCAGCTTACCAGGGAAAGGTGGCTACACCTTC
CDR3 length: 14; clone size: -; J gene: TRBJ2-2; V gene: TRBV21-1; D gene: -; CDR3 protein: CASSWDRDTGELFF; CDR3 DNA: TGTGCCAGCTCGTGGGACAGAGACACCGGGGAGCTGTTTTTT
CDR3 length: 14; clone size: -; J gene: TRBJ2-5; V gene: TRBV2; D gene: -; CDR3 protein: CASRPGKASKTQYF; CDR3 DNA: TGTGCCAGCAGGCCTGGTAAAGCGAGTAAGACCCAGTACTTC
CDR3 length: 15; clone size: -; J gene: TRBJ2-3; V gene: TRBV12-5; D gene: TRBD1; CDR3 protein: CASGLSGTGTDTQYF; CDR3 DNA: TGTGCTAGTGGTTTGTCCGGGACAGGGACAGATACGCAGTATTTT
CDR3 length: 16; clone size: -; J gene: TRBJ2-5; V gene: TRBV7-7; D gene: -; CDR3 protein: CASSSYRAFGQETQYF; CDR3 DNA: TGTGCCAGCAGCTCTTACAGGGCGTTTGGGCAAGAGACCCAGTACTTC
CDR3 length: 17; clone size: -; J gene: TRBJ2-3; V gene: TRBV4-1; D gene: TRBD2; CDR3 protein: CASSQEPWAGEADTQYF; CDR3 DNA: TGCGCCAGCAGCCAAGAACCCTGGGCGGGAGAGGCAGATACGCAGTATTTT
CDR3 length: 13; clone size: -; J gene: TRBJ2-7; V gene: TRBV27; D gene: -; CDR3 protein: CASSLIQGHEQYF; CDR3 DNA: TGTGCCAGCAGTTTAATCCAGGGCCACGAGCAGTACTTC
CDR3 length: 13; clone size: -; J gene: TRBJ2-5; V gene: TRBV6-5; D gene: TRBD1; CDR3 protein: CASSTGGLETQYF; CDR3 DNA: TGTGCCAGCAGTACAGGGGGCTTAGAGACCCAGTACTTC
CDR3 length: 16; clone size: -; J gene: TRBJ1-2; V gene: TRBV10-3; D gene: -; CDR3 protein: CAISESDGGGVYGYTF; CDR3 DNA: TGTGCCATCAGTGAGTCCGACGGAGGGGGGGTCTATGGCTACACCTTC
CDR3 length: 14; clone size: -; J gene: TRBJ2-7; V gene: TRBV28; D gene: -; CDR3 protein: CASRSQHHLDEQYF; CDR3 DNA: TGTGCCAGCAGGTCTCAACACCACCTGGACGAGCAGTACTTC
CDR3 length: 13; clone size: few; J gene: TRBJ1-5; V gene: TRBV6-6; D gene: -; CDR3 protein: CASSFGNGQPQHF; CDR3 DNA: TGTGCCAGCAGTTTCGGGAACGGCCAGCCCCAGCATTTT
CDR3 length: 15; clone size: few; J gene: TRBJ2-1; V gene: TRBV16; D gene: TRBD2; CDR3 protein: CASRRKTSGGTEQFF; CDR3 DNA: TGTGCCAGCAGACGTAAGACTAGCGGGGGTACGGAGCAGTTCTTC
CDR3 length: 15; clone size: -; J gene: TRBJ2-7; V gene: TRBV4-2; D gene: -; CDR3 protein: CASSQDPSGFDEQYF; CDR3 DNA: TGTGCCAGCAGCCAAGATCCCTCGGGGTTCGACGAGCAGTACTTC
CDR3 length: 15; clone size: -; J gene: TRBJ2-3; V gene: TRBV6-5; D gene: TRBD2; CDR3 protein: CASRRATSGVDTQYF; CDR3 DNA: TGTGCCAGCAGAAGGGCGACTAGCGGGGTCGATACGCAGTATTTT
CDR3 length: 16; clone size: -; J gene: TRBJ2-2; V gene: TRBV25-1; D gene: TRBD2; CDR3 protein: CASSEREGMNTGELFF; CDR3 DNA: TGTGCCAGCAGTGAACGGGAGGGAATGAACACCGGGGAGCTGTTTTTT
CDR3 length: 16; clone size: once; J gene: TRBJ1-2; V gene: TRBV5-4; D gene: TRBD1; CDR3 protein: CASTPSGTGANYGYTF; CDR3 DNA: TGTGCCAGCACCCCTAGCGGGACAGGGGCTAACTATGGCTACACCTTC
CDR3 length: 16; clone size: many; J gene: TRBJ2-6; V gene: TRBV11-2; D gene: -; CDR3 protein: CASSLGRDSGANVLTF; CDR3 DNA: TGTGCCAGCAGCTTAGGTCGGGACTCTGGGGCCAACGTCCTGACTTTC
CDR3 length: 14; clone size: -; J gene: TRBJ1-2; V gene: TRBV28; D gene: -; CDR3 protein: CATPRGSGFYGYTF; CDR3 DNA: TGTGCCACCCCCAGGGGTTCAGGCTTCTATGGCTACACCTTC
CDR3 length: 16; clone size: -; J gene: TRBJ1-4; V gene: TRBV19; D gene: TRBD1; CDR3 protein: CASSTQGQGAREKLFF; CDR3 DNA: TGTGCCAGTAGTACTCAAGGACAGGGGGCTCGTGAAAAACTGTTTTTT
CDR3 length: 14; clone size: -; J gene: TRBJ2-7; V gene: TRBV5-4; D gene: -; CDR3 protein: CASSPRDNSYEQYF; CDR3 DNA: TGTGCCAGCAGCCCACGGGACAACTCCTACGAGCAGTACTTC
CDR3 length: 14; clone size: -; J gene: TRBJ1-2; V gene: TRBV9; D gene: -; CDR3 protein: CASNRDSGSGGYTF; CDR3 DNA: TGTGCCAGCAACCGAGATAGCGGGTCGGGCGGCTACACCTTC